Sequencing of this T cell receptor beta chain was carried out in a study of CD8 T cells in Susac syndrome. The table lists this clonotype with a count of one. Sequencing of TCR beta was undertaken in CD8+ and CD4+ T cells derived from blood. The multiple sclerosis control group was made up of treatment-naive patients with stable or active relapsing-remitting disease. TEMRA cells were enriched by FACS, while CD8+ and CD4+ T cells were obtained through a negative isolation that was performed magnetically. With random hexamers, roughly 0.5 to 1 ug RNA was reverse transcribed. TCRdb itself ran the immunoSEQ multiplex PCR reads through MiXCR, one entry per CDR3 protein. Of approximately 120,000 distinct CDR3 sequences in the sample, about 90% were seen once. The junction had 15 bases not matched to a gene; V was cut back by 4 bases and J by 4 bases. Per germline, CDR1 KGHDR and CDR2 SFDVKD. The CDR3 length is 18 residues.

The V and J genes are TRBV24-1 and TRBJ2-5, with TRBD1 matching 9 bases. This TCR derives from a human donor with multiple sclerosis. Sequenced: CD8+ T cells from PBMCs. DNA of the CDR3: TGTGCCACCAGTGAAAGGACAGGGGAGTACCTCGGGGCAGAGACCCAGTACTTC. Amino acid sequence: CATSERTGEYLGAETQYF.